This TCR beta chain emerged from a study of T cells in Graves' hyperthyroidism and ophthalmopathy. Amplification yielded TCR beta CDR3 regions, with RNA transcripts as the source. When the TCR CDR3 underwent first-round RT-PCR, the HTBI primer set was used. Via MiXCR, TCRdb re-called the multiplex PCR reads, giving one row per CDR3 protein. This table holds about 560,000 distinct CDR3 sequences, 13% to 15% found once. Study results and caveats: In the analysis, a 13 V-J model separated ophthalmopathy from stable hyperthyroidism.

This clonotype was seen at least ten times. What it binds is unknown. The CDR3 contains 16 residues. Trimming removed 4 bases from V and 2 bases from J; junction bases left unmatched: 4. Germline CDR1 and CDR2: SNHLY and FYNNEI. The material sequenced was blood. The chain uses TRBV2 and TRBJ2-3; TRBD2 matches 12 bases. This clonotype was obtained from a middle-aged woman with Graves' hyperthyroidism. CDR3 in amino acids: CASSGRLAGVTDTQYF. In DNA form, the CDR3 reads TGTGCCAGCAGTGGGAGACTAGCGGGAGTCACAGATACGCAGTATTTT.